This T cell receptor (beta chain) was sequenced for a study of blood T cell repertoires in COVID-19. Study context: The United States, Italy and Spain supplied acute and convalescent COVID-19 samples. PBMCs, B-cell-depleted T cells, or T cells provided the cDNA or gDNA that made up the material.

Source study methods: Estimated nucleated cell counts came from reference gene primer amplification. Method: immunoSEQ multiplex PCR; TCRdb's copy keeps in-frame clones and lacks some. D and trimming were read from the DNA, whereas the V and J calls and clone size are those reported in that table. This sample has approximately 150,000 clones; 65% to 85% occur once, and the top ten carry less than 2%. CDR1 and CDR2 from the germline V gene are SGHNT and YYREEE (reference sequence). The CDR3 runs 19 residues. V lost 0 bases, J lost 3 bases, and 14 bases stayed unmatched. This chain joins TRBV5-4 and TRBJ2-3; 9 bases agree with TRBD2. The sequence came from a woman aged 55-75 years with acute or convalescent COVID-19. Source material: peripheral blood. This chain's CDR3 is CASSLVASGNIGGTDTQYF. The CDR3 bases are TGTGCCAGCAGCTTGGTGGCTAGCGGGAATATTGGGGGTACAGATACGCAGTATTTT.